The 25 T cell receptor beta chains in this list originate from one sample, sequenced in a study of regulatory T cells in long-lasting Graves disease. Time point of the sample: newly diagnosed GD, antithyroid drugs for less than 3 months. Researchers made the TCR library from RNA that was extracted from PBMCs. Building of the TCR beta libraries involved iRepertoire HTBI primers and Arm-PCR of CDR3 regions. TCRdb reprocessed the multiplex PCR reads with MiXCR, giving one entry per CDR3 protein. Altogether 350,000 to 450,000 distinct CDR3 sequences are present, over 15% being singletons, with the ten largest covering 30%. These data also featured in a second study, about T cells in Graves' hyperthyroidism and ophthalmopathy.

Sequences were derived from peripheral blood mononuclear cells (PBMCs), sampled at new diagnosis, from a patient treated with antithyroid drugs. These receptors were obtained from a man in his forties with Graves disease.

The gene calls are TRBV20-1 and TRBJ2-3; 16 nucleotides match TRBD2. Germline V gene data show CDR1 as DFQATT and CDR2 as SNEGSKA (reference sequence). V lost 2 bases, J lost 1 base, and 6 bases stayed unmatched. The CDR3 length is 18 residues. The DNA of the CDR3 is TGCAGTGCTAGATCCGGGACTAGCGGGGGGGCTCGCACAGATACGCAGTATTTT. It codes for CSARSGTSGGARTDTQYF.

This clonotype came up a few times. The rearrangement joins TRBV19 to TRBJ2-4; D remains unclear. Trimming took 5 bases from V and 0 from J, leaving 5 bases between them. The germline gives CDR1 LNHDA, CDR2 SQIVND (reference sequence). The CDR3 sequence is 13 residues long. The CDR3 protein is CASSQLAKNIQYF. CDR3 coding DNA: TGTGCCAGTAGTCAGCTAGCCAAAAACATTCAGTACTTC.

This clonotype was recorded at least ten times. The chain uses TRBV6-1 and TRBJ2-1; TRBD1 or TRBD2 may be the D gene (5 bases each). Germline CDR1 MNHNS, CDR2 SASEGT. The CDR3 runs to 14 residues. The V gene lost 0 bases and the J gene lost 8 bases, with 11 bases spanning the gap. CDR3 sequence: CASSEAGEWDEQFF. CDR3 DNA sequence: TGTGCCAGCAGTGAAGCGGGGGAATGGGATGAGCAGTTCTTC.

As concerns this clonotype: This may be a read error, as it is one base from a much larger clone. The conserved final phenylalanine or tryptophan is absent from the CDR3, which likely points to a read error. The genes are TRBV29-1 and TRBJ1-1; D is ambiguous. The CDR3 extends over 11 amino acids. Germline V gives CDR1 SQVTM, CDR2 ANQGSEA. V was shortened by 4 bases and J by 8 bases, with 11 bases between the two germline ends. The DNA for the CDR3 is TGCAGCGTTGTATGGGCAGGAGAAGCTTTCTCT. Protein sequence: CSVVWAGEAFS.

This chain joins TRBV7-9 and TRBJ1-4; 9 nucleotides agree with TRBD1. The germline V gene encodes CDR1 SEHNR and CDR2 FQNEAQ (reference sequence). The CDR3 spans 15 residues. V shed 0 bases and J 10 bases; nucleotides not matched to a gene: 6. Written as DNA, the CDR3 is TGTGCCAGCAGCTTAGCGTGGGACAGGGACGGAAAACTGTTTTTT. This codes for CASSLAWDRDGKLFF.

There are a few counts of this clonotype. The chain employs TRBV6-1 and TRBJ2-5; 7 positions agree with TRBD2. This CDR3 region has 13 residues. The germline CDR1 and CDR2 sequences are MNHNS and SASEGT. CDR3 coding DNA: TGTGCTACACGGGGGGAGTACCAAGAGACCCAGTACTTC. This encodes CATRGEYQETQYF.

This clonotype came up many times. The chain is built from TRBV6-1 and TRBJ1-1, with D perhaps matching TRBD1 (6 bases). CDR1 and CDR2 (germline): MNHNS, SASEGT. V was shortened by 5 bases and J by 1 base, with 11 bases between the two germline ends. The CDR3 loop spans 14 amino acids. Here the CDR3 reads CASSRQVRNTEAFF. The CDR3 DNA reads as TGTGCCAGCAGTAGACAGGTGCGGAACACTGAAGCTTTCTTT.

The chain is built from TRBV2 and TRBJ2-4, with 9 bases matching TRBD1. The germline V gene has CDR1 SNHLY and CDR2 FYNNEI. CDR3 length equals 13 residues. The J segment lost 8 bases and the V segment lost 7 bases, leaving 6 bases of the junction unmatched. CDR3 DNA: TGTGCCAGCAAAAAGGGACAGGGATACATTCAGTACTTC. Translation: CASKKGQGYIQYF. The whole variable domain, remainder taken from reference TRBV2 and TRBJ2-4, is EPEVTQTPSHQVTQMGQEVILRCVPISNHLYFYWYRQILGQKVEFLVSFYNNEISEKSEIFDDQFSVERPDGSNFTLKIRSTKLEDSAMYFCASKKGQGYIQYFGAGTRLSVL.

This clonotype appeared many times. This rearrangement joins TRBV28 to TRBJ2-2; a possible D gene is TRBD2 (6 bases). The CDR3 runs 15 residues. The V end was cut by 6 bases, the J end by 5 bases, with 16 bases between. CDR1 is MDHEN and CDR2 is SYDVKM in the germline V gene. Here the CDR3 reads CASRLTHGGTGELFF. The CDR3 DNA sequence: TGTGCCAGCAGGCTAACCCACGGAGGGACCGGGGAGCTGTTTTTT.

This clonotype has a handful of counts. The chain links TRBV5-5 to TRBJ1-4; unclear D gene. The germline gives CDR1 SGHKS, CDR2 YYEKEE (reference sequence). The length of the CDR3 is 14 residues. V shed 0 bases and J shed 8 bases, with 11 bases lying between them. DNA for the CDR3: TGTGCCAGCAGCTTGGGTCACGTTAACGAAAAACTGTTTTTT. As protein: CASSLGHVNEKLFF.

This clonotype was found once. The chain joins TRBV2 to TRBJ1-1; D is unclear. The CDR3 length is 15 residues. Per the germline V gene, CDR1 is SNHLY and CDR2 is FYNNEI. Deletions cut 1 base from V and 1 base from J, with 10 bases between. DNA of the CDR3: TGTGCCAGCAGTGAAGAGGTACTCTCGAACACTGAAGCTTTCTTT. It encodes CASSEEVLSNTEAFF.

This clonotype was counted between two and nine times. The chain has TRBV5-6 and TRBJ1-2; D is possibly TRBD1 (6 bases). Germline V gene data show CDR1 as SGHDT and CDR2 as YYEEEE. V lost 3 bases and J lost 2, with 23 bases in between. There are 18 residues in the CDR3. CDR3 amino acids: CASSSYHRDYDQNYGYTF. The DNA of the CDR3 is TGTGCCAGCAGCTCCTATCACAGGGACTATGATCAAAACTATGGCTACACCTTC.

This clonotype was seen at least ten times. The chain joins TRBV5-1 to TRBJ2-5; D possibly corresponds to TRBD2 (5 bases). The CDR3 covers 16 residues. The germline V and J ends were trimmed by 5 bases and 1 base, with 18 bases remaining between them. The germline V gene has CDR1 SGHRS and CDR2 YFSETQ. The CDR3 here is CASRGRTTTFQETQYF. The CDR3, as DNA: TGCGCCAGCAGGGGGAGAACGACAACATTCCAAGAGACCCAGTACTTC.

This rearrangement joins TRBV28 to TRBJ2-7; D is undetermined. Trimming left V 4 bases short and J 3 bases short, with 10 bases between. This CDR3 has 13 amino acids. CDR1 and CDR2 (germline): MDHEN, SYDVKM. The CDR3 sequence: CASSSLGHYEQYF. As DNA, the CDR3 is TGTGCCAGCAGTTCTCTAGGCCACTACGAGCAGTACTTC.

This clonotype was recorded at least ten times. CDR3 amino acids: CASSLGLTGMEHEQYF. The CDR3 DNA reads as TGTGCCAGCAGCTTGGGACTAACAGGGATGGAGCACGAGCAGTACTTC. V gene TRBV11-3 combines with J gene TRBJ2-7; the D gene is possibly TRBD2 (7 bases). Germline CDR1 reads SGHNT; CDR2 reads YENEEA. The CDR3 totals 16 residues. V lost 3 bases and J lost 5, with 20 bases in between.

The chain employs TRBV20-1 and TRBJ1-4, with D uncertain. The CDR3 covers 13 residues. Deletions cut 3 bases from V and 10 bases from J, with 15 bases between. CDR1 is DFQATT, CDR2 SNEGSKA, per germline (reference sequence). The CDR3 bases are TGCAGTGCTAGCCCCGCAGTGGCCCGAAAACTGTTTTTT. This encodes CSASPAVARKLFF.

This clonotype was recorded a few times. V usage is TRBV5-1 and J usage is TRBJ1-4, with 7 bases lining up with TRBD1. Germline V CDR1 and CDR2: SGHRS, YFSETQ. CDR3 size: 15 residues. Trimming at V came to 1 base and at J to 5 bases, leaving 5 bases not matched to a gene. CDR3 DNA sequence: TGCGCCAGCAGCTTGTCGGACAGGAGAAATGAAAAACTGTTTTTT. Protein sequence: CASSLSDRRNEKLFF. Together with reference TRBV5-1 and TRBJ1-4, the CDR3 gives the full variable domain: KAGVTQTPRYLIKTRGQQVTLSCSPISGHRSVSWYQQTPGQGLQFLFEYFSETQRNKGNFPGRFSGRQFSNSRSEMNVSTLELGDSALYLCASSLSDRRNEKLFFGSGTQLSVL.

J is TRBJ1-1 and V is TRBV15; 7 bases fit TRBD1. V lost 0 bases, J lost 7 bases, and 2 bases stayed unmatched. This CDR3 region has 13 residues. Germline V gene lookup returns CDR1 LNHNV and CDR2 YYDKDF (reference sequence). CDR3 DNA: TGTGCCACCAGCAGAGATGGACAGGTTGAAGCTTTCTTT. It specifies CATSRDGQVEAFF.

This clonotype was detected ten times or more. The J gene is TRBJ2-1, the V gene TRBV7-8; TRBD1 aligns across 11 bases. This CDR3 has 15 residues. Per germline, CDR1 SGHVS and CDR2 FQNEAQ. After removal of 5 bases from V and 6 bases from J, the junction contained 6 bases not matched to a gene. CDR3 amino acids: CASSHRDRGFNEQFF. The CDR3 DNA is TGTGCCAGCAGCCACCGGGACAGGGGGTTCAATGAGCAGTTCTTC.

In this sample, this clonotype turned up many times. The CDR3 nucleotides read TGTGCCAGCAGTTACTCCTTACAGGGGTTGGATGGCTACACCTTC. This sequence encodes CASSYSLQGLDGYTF. The chain links TRBV6-5 to TRBJ1-2; 7 bases map to TRBD1. The V gene end was trimmed by 0 bases and the J gene end by 6 bases; junction bases not matched to a gene: 7. The CDR3 runs to 15 residues. The germline gives CDR1 MNHEY, CDR2 SVGAGI.

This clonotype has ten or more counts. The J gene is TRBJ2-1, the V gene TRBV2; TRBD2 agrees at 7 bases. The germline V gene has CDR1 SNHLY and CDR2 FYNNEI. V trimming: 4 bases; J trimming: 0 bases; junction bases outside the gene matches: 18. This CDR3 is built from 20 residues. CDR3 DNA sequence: TGTGCCAGCAGTGGGGGGGGGAGCTGGAGCGGGGCTGGCTCCTACAATGAGCAGTTCTTC. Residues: CASSGGGSWSGAGSYNEQFF.

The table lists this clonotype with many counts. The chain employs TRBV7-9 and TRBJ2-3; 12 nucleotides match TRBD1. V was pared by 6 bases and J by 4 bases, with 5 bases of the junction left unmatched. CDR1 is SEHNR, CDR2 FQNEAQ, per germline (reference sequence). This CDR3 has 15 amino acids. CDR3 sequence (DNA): TGTGCCAGCAGATTCGGGACAGGGGGCGCAGATACGCAGTATTTT. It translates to CASRFGTGGADTQYF.

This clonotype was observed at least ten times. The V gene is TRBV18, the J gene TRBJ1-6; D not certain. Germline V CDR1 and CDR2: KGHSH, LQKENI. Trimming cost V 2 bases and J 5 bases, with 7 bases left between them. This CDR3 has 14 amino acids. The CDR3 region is CASSPSDDNSPLHF. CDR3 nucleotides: TGTGCCAGCTCACCATCAGACGATAATTCACCCCTCCACTTT.

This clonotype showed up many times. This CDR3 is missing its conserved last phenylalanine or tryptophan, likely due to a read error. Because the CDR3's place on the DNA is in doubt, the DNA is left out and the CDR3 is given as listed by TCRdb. The CDR3: CASSFLRFPG. J is TRBJ2-1 and V is TRBV5-1. The CDR3 is 10 amino acids long, termini counted. CDR1 is SGHRS, CDR2 YFSETQ, per germline.

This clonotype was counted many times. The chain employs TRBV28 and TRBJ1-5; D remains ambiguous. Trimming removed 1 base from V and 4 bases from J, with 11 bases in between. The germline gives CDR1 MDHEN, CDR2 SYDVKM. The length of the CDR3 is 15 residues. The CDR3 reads CASSLSLGPNQPQHF. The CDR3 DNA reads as TGTGCCAGCAGTTTATCCTTAGGGCCAAATCAGCCCCAGCATTTT.